The 29 T cell receptor beta chains in this list originate from one sample, sequenced in a study of blood T cell repertoires in COVID-19. Assay: immunoSEQ multiplex PCR; the TCRdb copy retains only in-frame clones and omits some. The sample contains 250,000 to 300,000 clones, about nine tenths of which appear only once. Sequenced sample: peripheral blood. Receptor source: a woman aged 50 to 65 with COVID-19, enrolled during active disease.

V and J are TRBV29-1 and TRBJ2-1; possibly TRBD1 for D (7 bases). The CDR3 totals 14 residues. The V gene lost 4 bases and the J gene lost 4 bases, with 14 bases spanning the gap. CDR1 is SQVTM, CDR2 ANQGSEA, per germline. The CDR3 nucleotides read TGCAGCGTTGGAGGGGCGGGACAGTACAATGAGCAGTTCTTC. Translated, it gives CSVGGAGQYNEQFF.

Written as DNA, the CDR3 is TGTGCCAGTAGTATTTCGAGCCGCCCGCGGGCAAAGGGCAATGAGCAGTTCTTC. This translates into CASSISSRPRAKGNEQFF. The V call is TRBV19, the J call TRBJ2-1; D may be TRBD2 (5 bases). The CDR3 has 18 amino acids. Trimming cost V 3 bases and J 6 bases, with 24 bases left between them. Per the germline V gene, CDR1 is LNHDA and CDR2 is SQIVND (reference sequence).

This clone was seen only once. The chain has TRBV5-1 and TRBJ2-7, with 12 bases aligning to TRBD2. After removal of 5 bases from V and 7 bases from J, the junction contained 13 bases not matched to a gene. Germline assignment: CDR1 SGHRS and CDR2 YFSETQ. CDR3 length: 16 residues. The DNA of the CDR3 is TGCGCCAGCAGGACTAGCGGGAGCTCGAACTCGAGAGAGCAGTACTTC. The encoded protein is CASRTSGSSNSREQYF.

Here the CDR3 DNA reads TGTGCCAGCTCGGGCCGGGACAACCTGGGGGAAAAACTGTTTTTT. Its translation is CASSGRDNLGEKLFF. This chain connects TRBV18 to TRBJ1-4; TRBD1 might be the D (6 bases). The CDR3 spans 15 residues. V was shortened by 6 bases and J by 8 bases, with 19 bases between the two germline ends. Germline values: CDR1 KGHSH, CDR2 LQKENI.

In its sample, this clone was seen once. The rearrangement uses TRBV24-1 and TRBJ1-5; TRBD1 might be the D (5 bases). V shed 5 bases and J shed 1 base, with 11 bases lying between them. The germline V gene encodes CDR1 KGHDR and CDR2 SFDVKD. The length of the CDR3 is 15 residues. The CDR3: CATSGQGGSNQPQHF. DNA for the CDR3: TGTGCCACCAGTGGGCAGGGTGGAAGCAATCAGCCCCAGCATTTT.

The rearrangement links TRBV18 to TRBJ2-2; 10 nucleotides agree with TRBD2. The V gene's germline CDR1 is KGHSH and CDR2 LQKENI. There are 17 residues in the CDR3. J lost 5 bases, V lost 2 bases, and 8 bases had no gene match. The CDR3 loop reads CASSPGPSGRRTGELFF. The CDR3 nucleotides are TGTGCCAGCTCACCAGGGCCTAGCGGGAGAAGGACCGGGGAGCTGTTTTTT.

The rearrangement joins TRBV6-6 to TRBJ1-2, with D uncertain. Germline CDR1 reads MNHNY; CDR2 reads SVGAGI (reference sequence). Trimming removed 7 bases from V and 5 bases from J, with 17 bases in between. The CDR3 length is 14 residues. The CDR3 loop reads CASTVAADPYGYTF. The CDR3 bases are TGTGCCAGCACCGTGGCGGCGGATCCTTATGGCTACACCTTC.

The chain employs TRBV29-1 and TRBJ1-1, with D tentatively TRBD1 (5 bases). CDR3 length: 14 residues. Germline lookup yields CDR1 SQVTM and CDR2 ANQGSEA. The V gene lost 1 base and the J gene lost 5 bases, with 14 bases spanning the gap. CDR3 amino acids: CSVEGGLRGTEAFF. The CDR3 region has the DNA TGCAGCGTTGAAGGGGGACTCCGAGGGACTGAAGCTTTCTTT.

The V gene is TRBV7-2, the J gene TRBJ2-1; 12 bases agree with TRBD2. This CDR3 has 17 amino acids. Trimming cost V 0 bases and J 8 bases; bases outside gene matches: 8. The germline V gene has CDR1 SGHTA and CDR2 FQGNSA. For the CDR3, the DNA is TGTGCCAGCAGCTTAGCTATCGCGACTAGCGGGAGTGATGAGCAGTTCTTC. It translates to CASSLAIATSGSDEQFF.

This rearrangement joins TRBV27 to TRBJ2-3; D unresolved. Trimming shortened V by 4 bases and J by 4 bases, and 9 bases separated the two germline ends. The CDR3 length is 13 residues. Germline lookup yields CDR1 MNHEY and CDR2 SMNVEV (reference sequence). The CDR3 loop is CASSSQVPDTQYF. CDR3 DNA: TGTGCCAGCAGTTCCCAGGTGCCAGATACGCAGTATTTT.

J is TRBJ2-7 and V is TRBV9, with 7 positions matching TRBD2. The CDR3 extends over 15 amino acids. The germline V gene has CDR1 SGDLS and CDR2 YYNGEE. Trimming took 2 bases from V and 1 from J; bases not matched to a gene: 6. CDR3 region: CASSVGRLRSYEQYF. The CDR3 region has the DNA TGTGCCAGCAGCGTCGGGAGGCTCCGGTCCTACGAGCAGTACTTC.

This clone was recorded only once. The rearrangement joins TRBV7-2 to TRBJ2-7; tentative D call: TRBD1 (6 bases). CDR3 length equals 13 residues. Per germline, CDR1 SGHTA and CDR2 FQGNSA. Between the trimmed V and J ends, which lost 7 bases and 2 bases, there was a span of 12 bases. The CDR3 spells CASTPTGTYEQYF. CDR3 DNA sequence: TGTGCCAGCACCCCGACAGGAACCTACGAGCAGTACTTC. Full variable domain (outside the CDR3, taken from reference TRBV7-2 and TRBJ2-7): GAGVSQSPSNKVTEKGKDVELRCDPISGHTALYWYRQSLGQGLEFLIYFQGNSAPDKSGLPSDRFSAERTGGSVSTLTIQRTQQEDSAVYLCASTPTGTYEQYFGPGTRLTVT.

V is TRBV4-1 and J is TRBJ2-1; TRBD1 aligns across 9 bases. J lost 2 bases, V lost 5 bases, and 4 bases had no gene match. The CDR3 is made up of 15 amino acids. Germline CDR1 MGHRA, CDR2 YSYEKL. This chain's CDR3 is CASSTRQGAYNEQFF. DNA for the CDR3: TGCGCCAGCAGCACTCGACAGGGGGCCTACAATGAGCAGTTCTTC.

The genes are TRBV25-1 and TRBJ1-3; 7 bases align to TRBD1. With V trimmed by 2 bases and J by 4 bases, 5 bases remained unmatched. CDR3 length equals 15 residues. The germline CDR1 and CDR2 sequences are MGHDK and SYGVNS. CDR3 DNA sequence: TGTGCCAGCAGTGAACCCCGGGACAGAGGAAACACCATATATTTT. This codes for CASSEPRDRGNTIYF.

This clone was seen repeatedly, ten times or more. The chain's CDR3 is CASSLARDEKLFF. As DNA, the CDR3 is TGTGCCAGCAGCTTAGCTCGGGATGAAAAACTGTTTTTT. V and J are TRBV7-2 and TRBJ1-4; D is uncertain. Looked up from germline, CDR1 is SGHTA and CDR2 is FQGNSA. The CDR3 extends over 13 amino acids. Trimming took 0 bases from V and 6 from J, leaving 5 bases between them. Filled out from reference TRBV7-2 and TRBJ1-4, the complete variable domain reads GAGVSQSPSNKVTEKGKDVELRCDPISGHTALYWYRQSLGQGLEFLIYFQGNSAPDKSGLPSDRFSAERTGGSVSTLTIQRTQQEDSAVYLCASSLARDEKLFFGSGTQLSVL.

The chain links TRBV29-1 to TRBJ1-1; D remains unclear. Germline V gives CDR1 SQVTM, CDR2 ANQGSEA. Trimming stripped 4 bases from V and 2 bases from J, with 8 bases between. The CDR3 runs to 12 residues. The CDR3 DNA reads TGCAGCGTTGTAGTAAGAAACACTGAAGCTTTCTTT. Encoded protein: CSVVVRNTEAFF.

This clone was seen only once. The chain joins TRBV6-2 or TRBV6-3 to TRBJ1-5, with 7 positions matching TRBD1. The ends lost 4 bases at V and 3 bases at J; junction bases unmatched: 12. Germline V gene sequence: CDR1 MNHEY, CDR2 SVGEGT. The CDR3 runs 17 residues. The CDR3: CASSSLARDSLNQPQHF. CDR3 nucleotides: TGTGCCAGCAGTTCCCTGGCACGGGACAGCCTCAATCAGCCCCAGCATTTT.

The chain is built from TRBV7-3 and TRBJ2-3, with TRBD2 matching 8 bases. The CDR3 sequence is 18 residues long. Germline V lookup: CDR1 SGHTA, CDR2 FQGTGA. With 0 bases clipped from V and 0 bases from J, the junction kept 8 bases outside the gene matches. The CDR3 DNA reads as TGTGCCAGCAGCTTAACTCTTCTCAGCGGGGGTAGCACAGATACGCAGTATTTT. Protein sequence: CASSLTLLSGGSTDTQYF.

The V call is TRBV6-2 or TRBV6-3, the J call TRBJ1-4; tentative D call: TRBD1 (6 bases). This CDR3 has 15 residues. Germline V lookup: CDR1 MNHEY, CDR2 SVGEGT. V was trimmed by 2 bases and J by 0 bases, leaving 7 bases between them. CDR3 DNA: TGTGCCAGCAGTTACCACAGGGCAACTAATGAAAAACTGTTTTTT. Its protein is CASSYHRATNEKLFF.

The CDR3 nucleotides are TGTGCCAGTAGAGAACAGAACACTGAAGCTTTCTTT. Residues: CASREQNTEAFF. The chain carries TRBV19 and TRBJ1-1; D is unclear. The CDR3 is 12 residues long. The germline CDR1 and CDR2 sequences are LNHDA and SQIVND (reference sequence). With 6 bases removed from V and 1 base from J, the gap between germline ends came to 6 bases.

J is TRBJ1-1 and V is TRBV4-3; tentatively, D is TRBD1 (5 bases). V was trimmed by 0 bases and J by 10 bases, leaving 21 bases between them. This CDR3 comprises 16 residues. Germline V CDR1 and CDR2: LGHNA, YSLEER. The CDR3 reads CASSQDFAGRSYRAFF. CDR3 nucleotides: TGCGCCAGCAGCCAAGATTTCGCAGGGAGGTCCTATAGAGCTTTCTTT.

The chain has TRBV3-1 (or the pseudogene TRBV3-2) and TRBJ1-2; D is ambiguous. The germline V gene encodes CDR1 LGHDT and CDR2 YNNKEL (reference sequence). V gave up 2 bases and J gave up 8 bases, with 9 bases separating them. This CDR3 comprises 12 residues. The CDR3 protein is CASSQLSGGYTF. The CDR3 bases are TGTGCCAGCAGCCAATTATCAGGCGGCTACACCTTC.

The J gene is TRBJ2-6, the V gene TRBV21-1; no check of the table's D call, TRBD2, against the DNA was made. TRBV21-1 is an annotated pseudogene. There are 14 residues in the CDR3. The CDR3 DNA reads TGTGCCAGCCGCAGGGGGGCTGGGGCCAACGTCCTGACTTTC. It is translated as CASRRGAGANVLTF.

The V and J genes are TRBV15 and TRBJ2-3; D not certain. Per the germline V gene, CDR1 is LNHNV and CDR2 is YYDKDF (reference sequence). Trimming pared 1 base from V and 1 base from J, leaving 9 bases between. The CDR3 totals 15 residues. CDR3 protein: CATSRAAAGTDTQYF. The CDR3 DNA reads TGTGCCACCAGCAGAGCTGCGGCCGGCACAGATACGCAGTATTTT.

The V gene is TRBV5-1, the J gene TRBJ1-1; D remains ambiguous. The CDR3 totals 12 residues. The V and J ends lost 4 bases and 8 bases respectively, with 12 bases between them. Looked up from germline, CDR1 is SGHRS and CDR2 is YFSETQ. The CDR3 loop is CASSGSSREAFF. The CDR3 region has the DNA TGCGCCAGCAGCGGGTCCTCCAGGGAAGCTTTCTTT.

The chain joins TRBV6-5 to TRBJ2-5; 7 bases align to TRBD1. In germline, CDR1 is MNHEY, CDR2 SVGAGI. This CDR3 has 15 amino acids. The V segment lost 5 bases and the J segment 3 bases; nucleotides outside the gene matches: 9. CDR3 coding DNA: TGTGCCAGCAGTACGCACCGGGACAGCGAAGAGACCCAGTACTTC. Translated: CASSTHRDSEETQYF.

The chain is built from TRBV7-2 and TRBJ2-1, with 10 positions matching TRBD2. From germline, CDR1 is SGHTA and CDR2 FQGNSA. V dropped 5 bases and J dropped 8; count of bases not matched to a gene: 12. The CDR3 is 16 amino acids. CDR3: CASSISGTSAYDEQFF. In DNA form, the CDR3 reads TGTGCCAGCAGCATATCCGGGACTAGCGCTTATGATGAGCAGTTCTTC.

This sequence joins TRBV4-1 and TRBJ2-7; 9 nucleotides align to TRBD2. In germline, CDR1 is MGHRA, CDR2 YSYEKL. The CDR3 length is 16 residues. The V gene end was trimmed by 0 bases and the J gene end by 0 bases; junction bases not matched to a gene: 3. The CDR3 loop reads CASSQDASGNSYEQYF. The CDR3 bases are TGCGCCAGCAGCCAAGATGCTAGCGGGAACTCCTACGAGCAGTACTTC.

The CDR3 reads CASSQQGSGNTEAFF. CDR3 nucleotides: TGTGCCAGCAGCCAACAAGGGAGCGGGAACACTGAAGCTTTCTTT. The chain couples TRBV3-1 (or the pseudogene TRBV3-2) to TRBJ1-1; D is unclear. Deletions cut 2 bases from V and 1 base from J, with 11 bases between. Looked up from germline, CDR1 is LGHDT and CDR2 is YNNKEL (reference sequence). The CDR3 runs 15 residues.